The sequence of this TCR beta chain was determined in a study of cytomegalovirus exposure and HLA in healthy donors. General study points: For cytomegalovirus status, the classifier reportedly gave diagnoses with high specificity and sensitivity.

As for the donors, each was a healthy bone marrow donor. This clone was observed a few times. Its specificity is not known. Germline trimming cut 1 base from V and 4 bases from J; bases unmatched to any gene: 6. This CDR3 has 16 amino acids. Germline lookup yields CDR1 SEHNR and CDR2 FQNEAQ (reference sequence). The PCR had 60 Vbeta and 13 Jbeta primers. Assay used: immunoSEQ multiplex PCR; TCRdb lists only in-frame clones, some missing. The sample contains roughly 100,000 clones, over 80% of which appear only once. The chain employs TRBV7-9 and TRBJ2-2; 7 nucleotides align to TRBD1. Sequencing input: PBMCs. The receptor was derived from a man between 25 and 39 years old in good health and CMV-seropositive. CDR3 coding DNA: TGTGCCAGCAGCTTAGGGAGGACAGGTGTCACCGGGGAGCTGTTTTTT. Its translation is CASSLGRTGVTGELFF.